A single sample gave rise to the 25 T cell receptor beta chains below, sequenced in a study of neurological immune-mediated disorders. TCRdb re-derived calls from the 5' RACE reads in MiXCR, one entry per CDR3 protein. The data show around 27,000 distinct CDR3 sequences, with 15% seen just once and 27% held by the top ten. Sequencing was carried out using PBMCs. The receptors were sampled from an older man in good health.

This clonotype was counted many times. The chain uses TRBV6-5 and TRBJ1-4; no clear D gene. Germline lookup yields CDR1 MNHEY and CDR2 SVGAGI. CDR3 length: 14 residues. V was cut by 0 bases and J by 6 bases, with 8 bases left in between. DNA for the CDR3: TGTGCCAGCAGTTACTCAGGGCCCGATGAAAAACTGTTTTTT. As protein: CASSYSGPDEKLFF.

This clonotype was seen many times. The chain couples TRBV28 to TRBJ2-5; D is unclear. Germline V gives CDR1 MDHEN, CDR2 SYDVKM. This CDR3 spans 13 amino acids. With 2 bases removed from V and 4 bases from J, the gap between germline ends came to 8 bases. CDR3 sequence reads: CASSLPSTETQYF. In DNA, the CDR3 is TGTGCCAGCAGTTTACCGAGTACAGAGACCCAGTACTTC.

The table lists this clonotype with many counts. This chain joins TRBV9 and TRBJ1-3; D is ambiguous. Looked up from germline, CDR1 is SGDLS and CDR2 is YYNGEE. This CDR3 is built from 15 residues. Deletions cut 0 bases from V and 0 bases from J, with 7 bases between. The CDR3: CASSVGPLSGNTIYF. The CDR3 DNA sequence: TGTGCCAGCAGCGTAGGCCCACTCTCTGGAAACACCATATATTTT. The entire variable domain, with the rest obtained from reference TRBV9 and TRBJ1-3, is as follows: DSGVTQTPKHLITATGQRVTLRCSPRSGDLSVYWYQQSLDQGLQFLIQYYNGEERAKGNILERFSAQQFPDLHSELNLSSLELGDSALYFCASSVGPLSGNTIYFGEGSWLTVV.

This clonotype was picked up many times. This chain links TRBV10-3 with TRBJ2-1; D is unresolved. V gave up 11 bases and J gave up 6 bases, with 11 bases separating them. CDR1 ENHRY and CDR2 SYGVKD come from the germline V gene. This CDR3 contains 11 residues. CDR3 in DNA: TGTGCCTCCCAATTCAGCAATGAGCAGTTCTTC. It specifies CASQFSNEQFF.

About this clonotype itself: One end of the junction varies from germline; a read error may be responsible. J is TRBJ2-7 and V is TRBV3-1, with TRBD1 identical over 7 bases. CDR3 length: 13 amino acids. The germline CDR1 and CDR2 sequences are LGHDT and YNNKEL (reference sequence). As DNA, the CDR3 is TGTGTCAGCAGCCGCCGGGACAGCTACGAGCAGTACTTC. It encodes CVSSRRDSYEQYF.

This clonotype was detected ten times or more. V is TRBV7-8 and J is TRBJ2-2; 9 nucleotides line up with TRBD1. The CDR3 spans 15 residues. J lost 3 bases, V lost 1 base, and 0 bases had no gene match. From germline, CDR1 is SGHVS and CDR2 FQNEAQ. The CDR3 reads CASSLGDRDTGELFF. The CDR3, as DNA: TGTGCCAGCAGCTTAGGGGACAGGGACACCGGGGAGCTGTTTTTT.

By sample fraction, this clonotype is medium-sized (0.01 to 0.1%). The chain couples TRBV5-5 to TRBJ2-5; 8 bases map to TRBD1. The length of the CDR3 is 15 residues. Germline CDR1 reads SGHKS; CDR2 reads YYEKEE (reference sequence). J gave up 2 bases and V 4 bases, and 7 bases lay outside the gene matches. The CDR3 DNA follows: TGTGCCAGCAGCCGATGGAGGACAGGGCAAGAGACCCAGTACTTC. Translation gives CASSRWRTGQETQYF. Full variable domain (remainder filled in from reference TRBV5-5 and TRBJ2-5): DAGVTQSPTHLIKTRGQQVTLRCSPISGHKSVSWYQQVLGQGPQFIFQYYEKEERGRGNFPDRFSARQFPNYSSELNVNALLLGDSALYLCASSRWRTGQETQYFGPGTRLLVL.

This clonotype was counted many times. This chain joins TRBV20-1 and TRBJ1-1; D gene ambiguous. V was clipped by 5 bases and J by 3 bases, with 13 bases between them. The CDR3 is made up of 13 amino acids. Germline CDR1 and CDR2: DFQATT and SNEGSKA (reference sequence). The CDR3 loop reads CSAGVLRDTEAFF. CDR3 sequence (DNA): TGCAGTGCTGGGGTACTGAGGGACACTGAAGCTTTCTTT.

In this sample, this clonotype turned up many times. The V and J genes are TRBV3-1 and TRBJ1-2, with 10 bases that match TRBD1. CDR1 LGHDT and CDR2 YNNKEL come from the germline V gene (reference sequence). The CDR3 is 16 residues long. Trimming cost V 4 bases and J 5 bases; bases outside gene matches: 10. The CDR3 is CASSPGGTGVLYGYTF. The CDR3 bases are TGTGCCAGCAGCCCAGGTGGGACAGGGGTCTTATATGGCTACACCTTC.

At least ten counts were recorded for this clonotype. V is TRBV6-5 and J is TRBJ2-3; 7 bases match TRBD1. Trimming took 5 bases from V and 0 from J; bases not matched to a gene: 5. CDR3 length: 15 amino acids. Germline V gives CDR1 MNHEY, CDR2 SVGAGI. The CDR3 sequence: CASSTGQTSTDTQYF. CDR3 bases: TGTGCCAGCAGTACGGGACAGACTAGCACAGATACGCAGTATTTT.

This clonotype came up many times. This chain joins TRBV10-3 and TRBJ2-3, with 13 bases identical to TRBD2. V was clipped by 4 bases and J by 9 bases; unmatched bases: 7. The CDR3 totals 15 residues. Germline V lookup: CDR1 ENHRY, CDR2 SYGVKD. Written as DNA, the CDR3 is TGTGCCATCAGTGGCTCGGGACTAGCGGGGCAGACGCAGTATTTT. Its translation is CAISGSGLAGQTQYF.

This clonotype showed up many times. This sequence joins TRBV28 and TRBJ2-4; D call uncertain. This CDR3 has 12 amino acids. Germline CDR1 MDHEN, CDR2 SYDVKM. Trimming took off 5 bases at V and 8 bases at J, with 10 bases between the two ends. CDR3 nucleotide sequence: TGTGCCAGCAGTACGGCTCGGGACATTCAGTACTTC. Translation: CASSTARDIQYF.

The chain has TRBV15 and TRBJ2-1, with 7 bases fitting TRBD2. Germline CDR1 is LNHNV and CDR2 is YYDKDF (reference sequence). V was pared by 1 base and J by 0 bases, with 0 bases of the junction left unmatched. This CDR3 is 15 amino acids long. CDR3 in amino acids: CATSRGGSSYNEQFF. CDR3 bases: TGTGCCACCAGCAGAGGCGGGAGCTCCTACAATGAGCAGTTCTTC.

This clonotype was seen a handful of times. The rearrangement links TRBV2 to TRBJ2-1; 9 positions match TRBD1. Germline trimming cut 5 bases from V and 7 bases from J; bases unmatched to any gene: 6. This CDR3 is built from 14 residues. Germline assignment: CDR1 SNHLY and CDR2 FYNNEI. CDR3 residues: CASSSDRGVNEQFF. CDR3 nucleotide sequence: TGTGCCAGCAGTTCGGACAGGGGTGTGAATGAGCAGTTCTTC.

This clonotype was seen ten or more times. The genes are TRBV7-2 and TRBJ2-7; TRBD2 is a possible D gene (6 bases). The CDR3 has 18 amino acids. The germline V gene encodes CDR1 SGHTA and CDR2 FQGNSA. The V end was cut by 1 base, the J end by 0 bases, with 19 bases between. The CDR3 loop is CASSLVYRRGTSSYEQYF. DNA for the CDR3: TGTGCCAGCAGCTTAGTGTATCGGCGGGGAACGAGCTCCTACGAGCAGTACTTC.

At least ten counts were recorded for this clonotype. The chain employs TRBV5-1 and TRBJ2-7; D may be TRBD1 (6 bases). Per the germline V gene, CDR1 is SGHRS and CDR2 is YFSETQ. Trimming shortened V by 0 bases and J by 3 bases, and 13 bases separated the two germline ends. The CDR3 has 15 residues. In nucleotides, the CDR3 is TGCGCCAGCAGCTTGGCCGTGGGACACCTCTACGAGCAGTACTTC. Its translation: CASSLAVGHLYEQYF. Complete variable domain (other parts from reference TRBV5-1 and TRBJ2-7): KAGVTQTPRYLIKTRGQQVTLSCSPISGHRSVSWYQQTPGQGLQFLFEYFSETQRNKGNFPGRFSGRQFSNSRSEMNVSTLELGDSALYLCASSLAVGHLYEQYFGPGTRLTVT.

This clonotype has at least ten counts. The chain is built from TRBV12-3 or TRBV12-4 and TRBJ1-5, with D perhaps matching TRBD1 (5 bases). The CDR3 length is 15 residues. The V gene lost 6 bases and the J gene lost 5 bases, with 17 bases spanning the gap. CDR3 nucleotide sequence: TGTGCCAGCAGCTGGGTCTTACGGGGCGATCAGCCCCAGCATTTT. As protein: CASSWVLRGDQPQHF.

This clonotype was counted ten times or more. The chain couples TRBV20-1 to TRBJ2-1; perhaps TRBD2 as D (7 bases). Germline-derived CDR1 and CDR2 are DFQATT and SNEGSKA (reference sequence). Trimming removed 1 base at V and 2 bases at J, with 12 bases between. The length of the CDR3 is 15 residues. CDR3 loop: CSARVGGGTYNEQFF. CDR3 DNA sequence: TGCAGTGCTAGAGTGGGGGGGGGCACCTACAATGAGCAGTTCTTC.

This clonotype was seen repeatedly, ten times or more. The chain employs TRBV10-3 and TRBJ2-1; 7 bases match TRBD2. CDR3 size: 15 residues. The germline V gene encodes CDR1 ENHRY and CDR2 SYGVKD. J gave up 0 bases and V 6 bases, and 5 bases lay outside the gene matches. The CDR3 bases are TGTGCCATCAGCTCCGGGGGGAGCTCCTACAATGAGCAGTTCTTC. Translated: CAISSGGSSYNEQFF.

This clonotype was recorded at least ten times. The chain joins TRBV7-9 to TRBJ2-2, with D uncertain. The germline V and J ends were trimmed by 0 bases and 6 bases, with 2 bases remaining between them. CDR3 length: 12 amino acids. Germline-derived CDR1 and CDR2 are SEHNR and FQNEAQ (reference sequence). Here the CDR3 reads CASSLAPGELFF. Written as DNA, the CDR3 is TGTGCCAGCAGCTTAGCCCCCGGGGAGCTGTTTTTT.

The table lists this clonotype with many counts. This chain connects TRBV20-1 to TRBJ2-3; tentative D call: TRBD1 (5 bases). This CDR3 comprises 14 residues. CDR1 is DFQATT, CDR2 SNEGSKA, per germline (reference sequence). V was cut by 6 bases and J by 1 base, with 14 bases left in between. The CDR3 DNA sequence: TGCAGTGCCCGCCCAGGGTTTGGCACAGATACGCAGTATTTT. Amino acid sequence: CSARPGFGTDTQYF.

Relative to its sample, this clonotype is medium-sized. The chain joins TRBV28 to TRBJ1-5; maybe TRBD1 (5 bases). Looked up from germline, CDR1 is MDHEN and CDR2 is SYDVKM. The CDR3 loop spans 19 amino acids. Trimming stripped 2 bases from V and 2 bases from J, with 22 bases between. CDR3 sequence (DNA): TGTGCCAGCAGTTTAATCCTCGGGACCCTACCTGGGGGCAATCAGCCCCAGCATTTT. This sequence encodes CASSLILGTLPGGNQPQHF.

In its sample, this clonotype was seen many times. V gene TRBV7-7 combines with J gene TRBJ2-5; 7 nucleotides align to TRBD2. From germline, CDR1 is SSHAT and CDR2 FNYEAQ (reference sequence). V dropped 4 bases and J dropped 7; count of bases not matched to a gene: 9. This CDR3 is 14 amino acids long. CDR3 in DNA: TGTGCCAGCAGCTCAGAAGCGGGGAGGGGGACCCAGTACTTC. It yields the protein CASSSEAGRGTQYF. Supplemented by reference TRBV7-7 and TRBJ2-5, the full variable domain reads GAGVSQSPRYKVTKRGQDVTLRCDPISSHATLYWYQQALGQGPEFLTYFNYEAQPDKSGLPSDRFSAERPEGSISTLTIQRTEQRDSAMYRCASSSEAGRGTQYFGPGTRLLVL.

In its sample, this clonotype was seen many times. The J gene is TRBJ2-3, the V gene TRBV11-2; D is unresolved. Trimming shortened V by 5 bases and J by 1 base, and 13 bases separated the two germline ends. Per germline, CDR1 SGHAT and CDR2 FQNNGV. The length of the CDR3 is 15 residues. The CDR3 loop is CASSIQVWGTDTQYF. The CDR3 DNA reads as TGTGCCAGCAGCATCCAGGTATGGGGCACAGATACGCAGTATTTT. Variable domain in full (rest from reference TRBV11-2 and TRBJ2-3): EAGVAQSPRYKIIEKRQSVAFWCNPISGHATLYWYQQILGQGPKLLIQFQNNGVVDDSQLPKDRFSAERLKGVDSTLKIQPAKLEDSAVYLCASSIQVWGTDTQYFGPGTRLTVL.

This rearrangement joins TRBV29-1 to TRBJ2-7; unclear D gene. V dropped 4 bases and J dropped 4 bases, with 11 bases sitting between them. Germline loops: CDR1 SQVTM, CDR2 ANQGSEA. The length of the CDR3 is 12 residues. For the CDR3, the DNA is TGCAGCGTTGGGGCAGCCGGGTACGAGCAGTACTTC. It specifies CSVGAAGYEQYF.